This T cell receptor (beta chain) derives from a study of OX40 agonist ivuxolimab in advanced cancers. Overall study context: Prior anti-PD-1, anti-PD-L1 or anti-CTLA-4 therapy did not bar entry, and about 40% had some. Partial responses were achieved by three patients: one hepatocellular carcinoma, two cutaneous melanoma. General study results and limits: Determination of antigen specificity was not performed for the expanded peripheral T cells.

V was shortened by 0 bases and J by 4 bases, with 17 bases between the two germline ends. The CDR3 loop spans 17 amino acids. Looked up from germline, CDR1 is SGDLS and CDR2 is YYNGEE. Only in-frame clones appear in the TCRdb table, and some are missing; sequencing was by immunoSEQ multiplex PCR. The sample contains roughly 40,000 clones, roughly 81% of which appear only once. A note on this clone: Its cognate antigen is unknown.

The receptor was derived from an adult with an advanced solid tumor such as melanoma, head and neck, liver or kidney cancer. Sequences were derived from CD4+ or CD8+ T cells sorted from blood, sampled in a trial of the OX40 agonist ivuxolimab. The genes are TRBV9 and TRBJ2-1; D remains unclear. The CDR3 bases are TGTGCCAGCAGCGTAGATAGAGACCGGACGTTTTACAATGAGCAGTTCTTC. Its translation: CASSVDRDRTFYNEQFF.